These T cell receptor beta chains were read from a single sample in a study of Ad26.COV2.S vaccination and SARS-CoV-2 variants. Sequenced by immunoSEQ multiplex PCR; TCRdb stores in-frame clones only, minus some. This sample has hundreds of thousands of clones, with more than 80% found just once. Source: peripheral blood, taken in a trial of Ad26.COV2.S vaccine versus placebo. These receptors originate from a person aged 18 to 65 who received the Ad26.COV2.S COVID-19 vaccine or a placebo. Each CDR3 is given with its conserved first and last residue. The D gene is left open where the match is weak. Rows may omit the clone size; those that give it use once, few, many or a size class.

j_call: TRBJ2-7; d_call: TRBD1; clone_size: NA; v_call: TRBV7-9; cdr3_aa: CASSNLDRGSYEQYF; cdr3_nt: TGTGCCAGCAGCAACCTCGACAGGGGAAGCTACGAGCAGTACTTC
j_call: TRBJ2-3; d_call: TRBD1; clone_size: NA; v_call: TRBV29-1; cdr3_aa: CSVWDRGPTDTQYF; cdr3_nt: TGCAGCGTTTGGGACAGGGGTCCCACAGATACGCAGTATTTT
j_call: TRBJ2-7; d_call: TRBD1; clone_size: NA; v_call: TRBV19; cdr3_aa: CASSSGGHGTYEQYF; cdr3_nt: TGTGCCAGTAGCTCAGGGGGCCACGGAACCTACGAGCAGTACTTC
j_call: TRBJ2-5; d_call: NA; clone_size: NA; v_call: TRBV6-5; cdr3_aa: CASSYTSGPGTQYF; cdr3_nt: TGTGCCAGCAGTTACACCAGCGGTCCAGGGACCCAGTACTTC
j_call: TRBJ2-2; d_call: NA; clone_size: NA; v_call: TRBV18; cdr3_aa: CASSPSGTGELFF; cdr3_nt: TGTGCCAGTTCCCCGAGCGGGACCGGGGAGCTGTTTTTT
j_call: TRBJ2-6; d_call: NA; clone_size: NA; v_call: TRBV6-5; cdr3_aa: CASSSSNSGANVLTF; cdr3_nt: TGTGCCAGCAGCTCCTCTAACTCTGGGGCCAACGTCCTGACTTTC
j_call: TRBJ1-2; d_call: NA; clone_size: NA; v_call: TRBV6-1; cdr3_aa: CASSDTGWGGYGYTF; cdr3_nt: TGTGCCAGCAGTGATACAGGGTGGGGTGGCTATGGCTACACCTTC
j_call: TRBJ2-7; d_call: TRBD1; clone_size: NA; v_call: TRBV27; cdr3_aa: CASRGQGRASYEQYF; cdr3_nt: TGTGCCAGCAGAGGACAGGGACGGGCCTCCTACGAGCAGTACTTC
j_call: TRBJ1-1; d_call: NA; clone_size: NA; v_call: TRBV5-6; cdr3_aa: CASSLRDRYNTEAFF; cdr3_nt: TGTGCCAGCAGCTTAAGGGACCGCTATAACACTGAAGCTTTCTTT
j_call: TRBJ1-2; d_call: TRBD1; clone_size: once; v_call: TRBV20-1; cdr3_aa: CSASTLGQGGDYGYTF; cdr3_nt: TGCAGTGCTAGTACCCTTGGACAGGGTGGAGACTATGGCTACACCTTC
j_call: TRBJ1-1; d_call: NA; clone_size: medium-sized; v_call: TRBV11-2; cdr3_aa: CASRNMNTEAFF; cdr3_nt: TGTGCCAGCAGAAACATGAACACTGAAGCTTTCTTT
j_call: TRBJ2-5; d_call: TRBD1; clone_size: NA; v_call: TRBV6-5; cdr3_aa: CASSKQGAQETQYF; cdr3_nt: TGTGCCAGCAGTAAACAGGGGGCCCAAGAGACCCAGTACTTC
j_call: TRBJ1-1; d_call: NA; clone_size: NA; v_call: TRBV10-3; cdr3_aa: CAISSETALNTEAFF; cdr3_nt: TGTGCCATCAGTAGCGAGACAGCCCTGAACACTGAAGCTTTCTTT
j_call: TRBJ2-6; d_call: NA; clone_size: NA; v_call: TRBV19; cdr3_aa: CASSIGVRSGANVLTF; cdr3_nt: TGTGCCAGTAGTATAGGGGTTCGCTCTGGGGCCAACGTCCTGACTTTC
j_call: TRBJ1-1; d_call: TRBD1; clone_size: NA; v_call: TRBV25-1; cdr3_aa: CASRRMDRAEAFF; cdr3_nt: TGTGCCAGCAGACGAATGGACAGGGCAGAAGCTTTCTTT
j_call: TRBJ1-5; d_call: NA; clone_size: once; v_call: TRBV6-2/TRBV6-3; cdr3_aa: CASSYSNLANQPQHF; cdr3_nt: TGTGCCAGCAGTTACTCGAATCTTGCAAATCAGCCCCAGCATTTT
j_call: TRBJ1-1; d_call: NA; clone_size: NA; v_call: TRBV7-2; cdr3_aa: CASSTVGALEAFF; cdr3_nt: TGTGCCAGCAGCACAGTGGGGGCTCTAGAAGCTTTCTTT
j_call: TRBJ1-1; d_call: NA; clone_size: NA; v_call: TRBV2; cdr3_aa: CASSRQGREAEAFF; cdr3_nt: TGTGCCAGCAGTCGTCAGGGGCGCGAGGCTGAAGCTTTCTTT
j_call: TRBJ2-5; d_call: NA; clone_size: NA; v_call: TRBV2; cdr3_aa: CASIVWGQETQYF; cdr3_nt: TGTGCCAGCATAGTCTGGGGCCAAGAGACCCAGTACTTC
j_call: TRBJ2-3; d_call: TRBD2; clone_size: NA; v_call: TRBV24-1; cdr3_aa: CATGIAGADTQYF; cdr3_nt: TGTGCCACCGGGATAGCGGGCGCAGATACGCAGTATTTT
j_call: TRBJ1-5; d_call: NA; clone_size: once; v_call: TRBV29-1; cdr3_aa: CSVEDPDQPQHF; cdr3_nt: TGCAGCGTTGAAGATCCTGATCAGCCCCAGCATTTT
j_call: TRBJ2-7; d_call: NA; clone_size: NA; v_call: TRBV19; cdr3_aa: CASSISVGYYEQYF; cdr3_nt: TGTGCCAGTAGTATATCGGTCGGATACTACGAGCAGTACTTC
j_call: TRBJ2-5; d_call: NA; clone_size: NA; v_call: TRBV19; cdr3_aa: CASSMEGRGPRETQYF; cdr3_nt: TGTGCCAGTAGTATGGAGGGCCGAGGTCCGAGGGAGACCCAGTACTTC
j_call: TRBJ2-3; d_call: NA; clone_size: once; v_call: TRBV5-4; cdr3_aa: CASSSKTGWTDTQYF; cdr3_nt: TGTGCCAGCAGCTCAAAAACAGGGTGGACAGATACGCAGTATTTT
j_call: TRBJ2-3; d_call: NA; clone_size: NA; v_call: TRBV5-4; cdr3_aa: CASSLKGGPNTDTQYF; cdr3_nt: TGTGCCAGCAGCTTGAAAGGGGGACCCAACACAGATACGCAGTATTTT
j_call: TRBJ2-7; d_call: TRBD1; clone_size: NA; v_call: TRBV6-5; cdr3_aa: CASSPGQGRGQYF; cdr3_nt: TGTGCCAGCAGCCCCGGACAGGGACGTGGGCAGTACTTC
j_call: TRBJ1-1; d_call: TRBD1; clone_size: NA; v_call: TRBV2; cdr3_aa: CASRVTGQGGGNTEAFF; cdr3_nt: TGTGCCAGCAGAGTCACGGGACAGGGGGGAGGAAACACTGAAGCTTTCTTT
j_call: TRBJ2-7; d_call: NA; clone_size: NA; v_call: TRBV5-1; cdr3_aa: CASSLGGGLSYEQYF; cdr3_nt: TGCGCCAGCAGCTTGGGGGGCGGGTTATCCTACGAGCAGTACTTC
j_call: TRBJ2-7; d_call: TRBD2; clone_size: NA; v_call: TRBV6-5; cdr3_aa: CASSSPGERGTYEQYF; cdr3_nt: TGTGCCAGCAGTTCACCGGGGGAGCGGGGCACCTACGAGCAGTACTTC
j_call: TRBJ2-3; d_call: NA; clone_size: NA; v_call: TRBV5-8; cdr3_aa: CASSFSAGQGGGTDTQYF; cdr3_nt: TGTGCCAGCAGCTTTTCAGCCGGGCAGGGAGGCGGAACAGATACGCAGTATTTT
j_call: TRBJ2-1; d_call: TRBD2; clone_size: NA; v_call: TRBV4-1; cdr3_aa: CASSPTPGLAESNEQFF; cdr3_nt: TGCGCCAGCAGCCCGACTCCGGGACTAGCGGAGTCGAATGAGCAGTTCTTC
j_call: TRBJ1-1; d_call: NA; clone_size: NA; v_call: TRBV27; cdr3_aa: CASSLALGANTEAFF; cdr3_nt: TGTGCCAGCAGTTTAGCTCTGGGGGCGAACACCGAAGCTTTCTTT